This T cell receptor (beta chain) was obtained from a study of T cells in Graves' hyperthyroidism and ophthalmopathy. TCR beta CDR3 regions were amplified from RNA. During a first-round RT-PCR of the TCR CDR3, the HTBI primer set was used. One entry per CDR3 protein, called by TCRdb with MiXCR from the multiplex PCR reads. The profile shows 500,000 or so distinct CDR3 sequences, roughly 18% of them singletons. This CDR3 is 14 amino acids long. Trimming stripped 0 bases from V and 5 bases from J, with 7 bases between. Per the germline V gene, CDR1 is MNHNS and CDR2 is SASEGT. This clonotype was seen only a few times.

The receptor was derived from a woman between 18 and 29 years old with Graves' ophthalmopathy. What was sequenced was blood. The V gene is TRBV6-1, the J gene TRBJ2-2; D not resolved. CDR3 DNA sequence: TGTGCCAGCAGTGAAGCGGAAGCAACCGGGGAGCTGTTTTTT. Protein product: CASSEAEATGELFF.